A single TCR beta chain is shown here with its context. Its antigen is unknown. CDR1 is SGDLS and CDR2 is YYNGEE in the germline V gene. V gave up 7 bases and J gave up 4 bases, with 11 bases separating them. CDR3 length: 12 amino acids. The sample originates from a study of cytomegalovirus exposure and HLA in healthy donors. Study at large: A later analysis reported the same platform for the roughly 110 validation repertoires and the 650 to 750 first-cohort repertoires. Study findings and constraints: In vitro experiments confirmed that three CMV-associated chains were specific for CMV antigens. Diagnosis of cytomegalovirus status made by the classifier reportedly showed high specificity and sensitivity. Whilst most TCR sequences proved rare, a subset of public TCRs occurred across many donors.

Sequencing was performed with immunoSEQ multiplex PCR; in TCRdb, only in-frame clones are kept and a portion is missing. The sample includes about 280,000 clones, more than 75% of them seen just once. The chain combines TRBV9 with TRBJ1-2; D perhaps matches TRBD1 (5 bases). The sample was PBMCs. This receptor was taken from a woman aged 18-29 years in good health and CMV-seronegative. The CDR3 region has the DNA TGTGCCAGCGGCGGGGCAGGCTATGGCTACACCTTC. It translates to CASGGAGYGYTF.